Listed below are T cell receptor beta chains from one sample, sequenced in a study of T cells in Graves' hyperthyroidism and ophthalmopathy. TCRdb processed the multiplex PCR reads anew with MiXCR; each CDR3 protein has one entry. The table lists hundreds of thousands of distinct CDR3 sequences, 40% to 55% of them singletons. Specimen: peripheral blood or thyroid tissue (not recorded which). Receptors originate from a woman in her late teens or twenties with Graves' hyperthyroidism. CDR3s include the opening cysteine and the closing phenylalanine or tryptophan. D genes are given only for firm matches. For some rows the clone size is stated as once, few or many, or as a class when expanded; others skip it.

j_call v_call d_call clone_size cdr3_nt cdr3_aa
TRBJ1-5 TRBV7-9 - few TGTGCCAGCAGCTTAGCAGGGAGGCATAGCAATCAGCCCCAGCATTTT CASSLAGRHSNQPQHF
TRBJ2-2 TRBV7-7 TRBD2 - TGTGCCAGCTCCTTCGCGGGGCGGGAGTTGCACACCGGGGAGCTGTTTTTT CASSFAGRELHTGELFF
TRBJ2-7 TRBV10-3 - - TGTGCCATCAGTGACGGGAGTCGTGAGCAGTACTTC CAISDGSREQYF
TRBJ1-4 TRBV24-1 - many TGTGCCACCAGCAGAGCCGGGGGCGGAACTGAAAAACTGTTTTTT CATSRAGGGTEKLFF
TRBJ1-2 TRBV14 - few TGTGCCAGCAGCTTAGAGGGCCAGCCGGCTTATGGCTACACCTTC CASSLEGQPAYGYTF
TRBJ2-7 TRBV19 - - TGTGCCAGTAGTAGGTCAGGGACCGCCACCTACGAGCAGTACTTC CASSRSGTATYEQYF
TRBJ2-5 TRBV2 - - TGTGCCAGCTCAGCCACGGGAGCGAGGGAGACCCAGTACTTC CASSATGARETQYF
TRBJ1-5 TRBV20-1 - - TGCAGTGCTAGGGAGGGTACTAGCAATCAGCCCCAGCATTTT CSAREGTSNQPQHF
TRBJ2-5 TRBV29-1 TRBD1 - TGCAGCGTGCAACGGACAGGGCGGCAAGAGACCCAGTACTTC CSVQRTGRQETQYF
TRBJ1-2 TRBV25-1 - many TGTGCCAGCAGTGAACGCCACAGGGACGGCTACACCTTC CASSERHRDGYTF
TRBJ1-2 TRBV5-1 - few TGCGCCAGCAGCTTTACGACGGAAAACTATGGCTACACCTTC CASSFTTENYGYTF
TRBJ1-4 TRBV15 - - TGTGCCACCAGCAGCTCCGGGACGCGGGGAGAAAAACTGTTTTTT CATSSSGTRGEKLFF
TRBJ1-6 TRBV7-3 - many TGTGCCAGCAGCTTGCATTTAGGGTCACCCCTCCACTTT CASSLHLGSPLHF
TRBJ1-4 TRBV24-1 - - TGTGCCACCAGTGGCCCGGCAGGGGAGAGGGAAAAACTGTTTTTT CATSGPAGEREKLFF
TRBJ2-5 TRBV9 TRBD2 - TGTGCCAGCAGTTACCTGGACGTGGGACTACCAAACCAAGAGACCCAGTACTTC CASSYLDVGLPNQETQYF
TRBJ1-4 TRBV11-3 - few TGTGCCAGCAGCTTAGACCAGGCTAATGAAAAACTGTTTTTT CASSLDQANEKLFF
TRBJ1-2 TRBV10-3 - many TGTGCCATCACCCTGGACGGTAACTATGGCTACACCTTC CAITLDGNYGYTF
TRBJ2-5 TRBV24-1 TRBD1 once TGTGCCACCAGTGATTCGACACCGGGACAGGGCCAAGAGACCCAGTACTTC CATSDSTPGQGQETQYF
TRBJ2-1 TRBV15 - - TGTGCCACCACGACGGGATGGAATGAGCAGTTCTTC CATTTGWNEQFF
TRBJ2-2 TRBV5-1 TRBD1 - TGCGCCAGCAGCTCCAACAGGGGGAGATGGACCGGGGAGCTGTCTTGG CASSSNRGRWTGELSW
TRBJ2-5 TRBV6-1 TRBD1 - TGTGCCAGCAGCCCCAGGGACAGGGGCCAAGAGACCCAGTACTTC CASSPRDRGQETQYF
TRBJ2-2 TRBV2 TRBD1 few TGTGCCAGCAGTGGACAGGGTACGGCGAACACCGGGGAGCTGTTTTTT CASSGQGTANTGELFF
TRBJ2-7 TRBV20-1 - many TGCAGTGCTAGCCCCGACAGTCCGTACGAGCAGTACTTC CSASPDSPYEQYF
TRBJ1-5 TRBV15 - - TGTGCCACCAGCTCCTCGCCCAGTAATAGCAATCAGCCCCAGCATTTT CATSSSPSNSNQPQHF
TRBJ2-7 TRBV13 TRBD1 - TGTGCCAGCAGCTGCGACAGGGGGTCCTACGAGCAGTACTTC CASSCDRGSYEQYF
TRBJ1-6 TRBV20-1 TRBD1 - TGCAGTGCTCAACAGACAGGGGGAGATTCACCCCTCCACTTT CSAQQTGGDSPLHF
TRBJ1-2 TRBV4-3 - - TGCGCCAGCAGCCAGACCCGGACACCTGAGCTCCACACCTTC CASSQTRTPELHTF
TRBJ2-5 TRBV7-9 TRBD2 few TGTGCCAGCAGCAGCGGGCTAGCGGGAACCCCAGAGACCCAGTACTTC CASSSGLAGTPETQYF
TRBJ1-4 TRBV7-3 - - TGTGCCAGCAGCTTCTCGCCCGGCCGGGTGTTTTTT CASSFSPGRVFF
TRBJ2-5 TRBV24-1 - many TGTGCCACCAGTGCCCCTGGGAGGTCACAAGAGACCCAGTACTTC CATSAPGRSQETQYF
TRBJ2-7 TRBV15 - many TGTGCCACCAGCAGAGATGTCAGGGTGGGCGAGCAGTACTTC CATSRDVRVGEQYF
TRBJ2-5 TRBV29-1 - many TGCAGCTCAGGGGCAGAGACCCAGTACTTC CSSGAETQYF
TRBJ2-7 TRBV29-1 TRBD2 many TGCAGCGTTGCTAGTCCGGGGGGCGAGCAGTACTTC CSVASPGGEQYF
TRBJ1-5 TRBV29-1 - - TGCAGCGTTGAAGATCAGGGGAGGCAGCCCCAGCATTTT CSVEDQGRQPQHF
TRBJ1-2 TRBV24-1 - - TGTGCCACCAGTGATTCTACAGGTCGGGACGGCTGGGACTATGGCTACACCTTC CATSDSTGRDGWDYGYTF
TRBJ1-4 TRBV7-2 - - TGTGCCGGCAGCCTGGAAATTAATGAAAAACTGTTTTTT CAGSLEINEKLFF
TRBJ1-1 TRBV14 - - TGTGCCAGCAGCCGGGACCGGCGATCCGGGGGGAACACTGAAGCTTTCTTT CASSRDRRSGGNTEAFF
TRBJ1-6 TRBV7-8 - - TGTGCCAGCAGCTTAGCCCACGATTTTAATTCACCCCTCCACTTT CASSLAHDFNSPLHF
TRBJ2-7 TRBV10-3 TRBD1 - TGTGCCATCACAGGGGGAACCCCTTCCGAGCAGTACTTC CAITGGTPSEQYF
TRBJ2-5 TRBV20-1 - many TGCAGTGCTAGAGCTACGGGAAGTGAGACCCAGTACTTC CSARATGSETQYF
TRBJ1-5 TRBV2 TRBD1 many TGTGCCAGCAGTGGAAGACAGGGGGCCCTCAATCAGCCCCAGCATTTT CASSGRQGALNQPQHF